Listed here is a single T cell receptor beta chain. The antigen remains unidentified. As for the donors, each was a healthy bone marrow donor. The data were taken from a study of cytomegalovirus exposure and HLA in healthy donors. Study-wide background: As released early, the data held 70 million to 100 million unique TCRs from HLA-typed donors.

60 Vbeta and 13 Jbeta primers were used in PCR. Generated by immunoSEQ multiplex PCR, the TCRdb table keeps only in-frame clones and is missing some. This sample has 110,000 or so clones, with roughly three quarters found just once. Study conclusions and caveats: Later analysis identified a missense DCLRE1C variant that was linked to TCR beta V- and J-gene trimming. In a later analysis, HLA-C alleles had the fewest associated TCRs, DRB1 alleles the most.

Germline assignment: CDR1 LGHNA and CDR2 YNFKEQ. V dropped 1 base and J dropped 2; count of bases not matched to a gene: 4. The CDR3 sequence is 16 residues long. This receptor was taken from a man between 35 and 55 years old in good health and CMV-seronegative. J is TRBJ2-3 and V is TRBV4-2; 9 nucleotides align to TRBD2. The sequenced material came from PBMCs. CDR3 nucleotides: TGTGCCAGCAGCCAAGTAGCGGGAGACCCCACAGATACGCAGTATTTT. It specifies CASSQVAGDPTDTQYF.